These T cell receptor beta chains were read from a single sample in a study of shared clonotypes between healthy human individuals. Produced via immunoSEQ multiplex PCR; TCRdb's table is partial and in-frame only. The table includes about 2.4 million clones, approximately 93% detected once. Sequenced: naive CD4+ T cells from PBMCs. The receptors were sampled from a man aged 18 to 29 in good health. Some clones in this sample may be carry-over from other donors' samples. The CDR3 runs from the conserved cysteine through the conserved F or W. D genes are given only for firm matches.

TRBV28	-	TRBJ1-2	CASDTSNYGYTF
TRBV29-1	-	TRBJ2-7	CSVRRGPGNNEQYF
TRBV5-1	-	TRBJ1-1	CASSPARMNTEAFF
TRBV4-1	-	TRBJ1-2	CASSQPLAGIYGYTF
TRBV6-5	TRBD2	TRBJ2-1	CASSWQKLAGGNEQFF
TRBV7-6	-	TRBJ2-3	CASSLASDTQYF
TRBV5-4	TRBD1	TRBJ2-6	CASSSGTGEYSGANVLTF
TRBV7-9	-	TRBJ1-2	CASSRKAGPYGYTF
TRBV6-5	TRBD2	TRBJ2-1	CASRLAGTSTGQFF
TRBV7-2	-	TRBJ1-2	CASSPAEGLGYTF
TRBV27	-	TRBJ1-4	CASSLLPLGAGDEKLFF
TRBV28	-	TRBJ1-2	CASSLQGGYGYTF
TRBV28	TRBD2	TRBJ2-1	CASSFLGALADEQFF
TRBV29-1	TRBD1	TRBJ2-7	CSVDIQGWGYEQYF
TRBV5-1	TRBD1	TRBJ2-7	CASSSADRAGEQYF
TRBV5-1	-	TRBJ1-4	CASSARDKAPEENEKLFF
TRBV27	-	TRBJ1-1	CASRRDGLGDTEAFF
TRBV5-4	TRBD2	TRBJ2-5	CASSGSGRAETQYF
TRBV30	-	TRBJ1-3	CAWSTGSGNTIYF
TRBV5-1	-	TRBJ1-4	CASSRESGAGEKLFF
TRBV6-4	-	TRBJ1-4	CASRMGHRLFF
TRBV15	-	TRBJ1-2	CAVAQTLLSGRGGYGYTF
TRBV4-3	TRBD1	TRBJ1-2	CASSQDTGGGYGYTF
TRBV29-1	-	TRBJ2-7	CSVARGTYEQYF
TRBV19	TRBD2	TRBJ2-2	CASSIASGGSGGELFF
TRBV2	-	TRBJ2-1	CASSRTEQFF
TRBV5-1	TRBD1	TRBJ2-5	CASSQGQDAVQETQYF
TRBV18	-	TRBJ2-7	CASSPGDGQFYEQYF
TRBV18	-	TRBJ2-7	CASSPGGESSYEQYF
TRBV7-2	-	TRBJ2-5	CASSSHRQETQYF
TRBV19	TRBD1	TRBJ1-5	CASSVDRDQPQHF
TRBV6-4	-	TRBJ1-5	CASSPSAGNQPQHF
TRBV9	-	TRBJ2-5	CASSVTRVFDETQYF
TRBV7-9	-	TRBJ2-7	CASNSYVRGRSIYEQYF
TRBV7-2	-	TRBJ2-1	CASSFSEVEFF
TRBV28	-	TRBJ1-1	CASSYGGWRGAEAFF
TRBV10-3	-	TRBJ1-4	CAISDGTASYKTNEKLFF
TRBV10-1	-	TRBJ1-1	CASSEGSQGTEAFF
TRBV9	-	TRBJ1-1	CASSPRGRGHEAFF